Here is one T cell receptor beta chain with its context. The antigen remains unidentified. The CDR3 totals 15 residues. Unmatched junction bases numbered 8, after V lost 4 bases and J lost 3 bases. Germline V gene data show CDR1 as SGHTA and CDR2 as FQGNSA. These data originate in a study of cytomegalovirus exposure and HLA in healthy donors. The PCR had 60 Vbeta and 13 Jbeta primers. Assay: immunoSEQ multiplex PCR; the TCRdb copy retains only in-frame clones and omits some. The sample contains fewer than 85,000 clones, around three quarters of which appear only once. General study points: Presence/absence analysis assumed near-uniform sequencing depth across donors. Most CMV-associated TCR beta chains appeared HLA-restricted in a later analysis. Later on, an analysis showed TCR association rates differing by HLA locus, with DRB1 the most and HLA-C the fewest.

The chain is built from TRBV7-2 and TRBJ2-7, with 8 bases matching TRBD1. The sequencing sample was made of PBMCs. The TCR originated in a male donor in good health and CMV-seropositive. CDR3 in amino acids: CASSSGGQRSYEQYF. In DNA form, the CDR3 reads TGTGCCAGCAGCTCAGGGGGCCAGAGGAGCTACGAGCAGTACTTC. The entire variable domain, with the rest obtained from reference TRBV7-2 and TRBJ2-7, is as follows: GAGVSQSPSNKVTEKGKDVELRCDPISGHTALYWYRQSLGQGLEFLIYFQGNSAPDKSGLPSDRFSAERTGGSVSTLTIQRTQQEDSAVYLCASSSGGQRSYEQYFGPGTRLTVT.